Listed below are T cell receptor beta chains from one sample, sequenced in a study of technical replicates of blood from several donors. Sequencing used immunoSEQ multiplex PCR; TCRdb keeps in-frame clones, though not all of them. Of just over 95,000 clones listed, about 95% were seen once; the top ten hold roughly 0.31%. Sample: T cells isolated from PBMCs. The receptors derive from a human donor in good health. CDR3s include the opening cysteine and the closing phenylalanine or tryptophan. A D gene is named only where the DNA matches it firmly. Rows may omit the clone size; those that give it use once, few, many or a size class.

J gene | clone size | V gene | D gene | CDR3 DNA | CDR3 protein
TRBJ2-7 | NA | TRBV28 | NA | TGTGCCAGCAGTTTAAATCCCGAGGGAGACGAGCAGTACTTC | CASSLNPEGDEQYF
TRBJ2-7 | NA | TRBV5-4 | TRBD2 | TGTGCCAGCAGCCCGAAAAAAGCGAAACCGGGACTACTTTCTGACAAGCAGTACTTC | CASSPKKAKPGLLSDKQYF
TRBJ1-1 | few | TRBV10-3 | NA | TGTGCCATCCGGGTGAACACTGAAGCTTTCTTT | CAIRVNTEAFF
TRBJ2-5 | NA | TRBV5-6 | NA | TGTGCCAGCAGCCCATGGGGAGTCACGGAGACCCAGTACTTC | CASSPWGVTETQYF
TRBJ1-2 | NA | TRBV4-1 | NA | TGCGCCAGCAGCCTCATGCCCCAGGCCAGTTATCTATATGGCTACACCTTC | CASSLMPQASYLYGYTF
TRBJ1-2 | NA | TRBV5-6 | TRBD1 | TGTGCCAGCAGCCCGGACAGGGACGGCTACACCTTC | CASSPDRDGYTF
TRBJ2-3 | NA | TRBV9 | NA | TGTGCCAGCAGCGTAAGCGGAAGCACAGATACGCAGTATTTT | CASSVSGSTDTQYF
TRBJ1-2 | NA | TRBV27 | TRBD1 | TGTGCCAGCAGCACTGGGTTGGGGGGACAGGGCTACACCTTC | CASSTGLGGQGYTF
TRBJ1-3 | NA | TRBV5-1 | TRBD1 | TGCGCCAGCAGCTTGGGTGGACAGGGGTATGGAAACACCATATATTTT | CASSLGGQGYGNTIYF
TRBJ2-5 | NA | TRBV10-3 | TRBD1 | TGTGCCATGGGACAGGGGGCTCAAGAGACCCAGTACTTC | CAMGQGAQETQYF
TRBJ2-3 | NA | TRBV10-1 | TRBD2 | TGCGCCACCAGACTAGCGGGATCAGATACGCAGTATTTT | CATRLAGSDTQYF
TRBJ2-7 | NA | TRBV11-2 | NA | TGTGCCAGCAGCTTGAGCGGATCTTCCTACGAGCAGTACTTC | CASSLSGSSYEQYF
TRBJ2-2 | NA | TRBV6-1 | TRBD2 | TGTGCCAGCAAACTAGCGGGAGATCACGGGGAGCTGTTTTTT | CASKLAGDHGELFF
TRBJ1-5 | NA | TRBV9 | TRBD1 | TGTGCCAGCAGCGTAGGTCGGACAGGGAATTTTAAGCCCCAGCATTTT | CASSVGRTGNFKPQHF
TRBJ2-3 | NA | TRBV9 | NA | TGTGCCAGCAGCGTAGAAGGAGTGAACACAGATACGCAGTATTTT | CASSVEGVNTDTQYF
TRBJ2-1 | NA | TRBV2 | TRBD2 | TGTGCCAGCAGTTATCCGACAGACAGGGGGTTACTACTAGCGGGAGCCGTCAATGAGCAGTTCTTC | CASSYPTDRGLLLAGAVNEQFF
TRBJ2-7 | NA | TRBV4-2 | TRBD2 | TGTGCCAGCACCGCCAACGGGCCTAGCGGGTCCTACGAGCAGTACTTC | CASTANGPSGSYEQYF
TRBJ1-3 | once | TRBV11-2 | NA | TGTGCCAGCAGTCTTCGAGGTGGAAACACCATATATTTT | CASSLRGGNTIYF
TRBJ1-2 | NA | TRBV10-3 | NA | TGTGCCATCAGTGAAAGCAATGGCTACACCTTC | CAISESNGYTF
TRBJ2-7 | NA | TRBV10-3 | NA | TGTGCCATCAGTGAGATGGAGGGAAGAAGGGCCTACGAGCAGTACTTC | CAISEMEGRRAYEQYF
TRBJ2-5 | once | TRBV18 | NA | TGTGCCAGCTCACCAAGGGCGGGACCCCAAGAGACCCAGTACTTC | CASSPRAGPQETQYF
TRBJ1-1 | many | TRBV29-1 | NA | TGCAGCGCCACAGGGATCGGGACTGAAGCTTTCTTT | CSATGIGTEAFF
TRBJ2-5 | NA | TRBV7-3 | NA | TGTGCCAGCAGCTTAGCGGGAATAGAGACCCAGTACTTC | CASSLAGIETQYF
TRBJ2-5 | NA | TRBV4-1 | TRBD1 | TGCGCCAGCAGCCAAGGACAGGGAGAGACCCAGTACTTC | CASSQGQGETQYF
TRBJ2-7 | NA | TRBV28 | NA | TGTGCCAGCAGTTCAATACTAGCAGCCGTCTCCTACGAGCAGTACTTC | CASSSILAAVSYEQYF
TRBJ1-1 | NA | TRBV7-6 | NA | TGTGCCAGCAGCGCTACCCCCGTAGACACTGAAGCTTTCTTT | CASSATPVDTEAFF
TRBJ2-7 | NA | TRBV18 | TRBD1 | TGTGCCAGCTCACCGGAGACAGGGCACATCTACGAGCAGTACTTC | CASSPETGHIYEQYF
TRBJ1-4 | NA | TRBV29-1 | NA | TGCAGCGTCCAATCAGGGACTAATGAAAAACTGTTTTTT | CSVQSGTNEKLFF
TRBJ2-7 | NA | TRBV27 | TRBD2 | TGTGCCAGCAGTCCCTTAGCGGGGCCCGCCTACGAGCAGTACTTC | CASSPLAGPAYEQYF
TRBJ1-4 | NA | TRBV7-2 | NA | TGTGCCAGCAGCTTCTACAGGGTAGGCCGAGAAAAACTGTTTTTT | CASSFYRVGREKLFF
TRBJ1-1 | NA | TRBV27 | NA | TGTGCCAGCAGTTTTGTTAGAGCCACTGAAGCTTTCTTT | CASSFVRATEAFF
TRBJ1-2 | NA | TRBV5-8 | NA | TGTGCCAGCAGCTTGGGTCGACCGGGACAAAAAGCTAACTATGGCTACACCTTC | CASSLGRPGQKANYGYTF
TRBJ1-2 | NA | TRBV18 | NA | TGTGCCAGCTCACCCTCGGACAGTGGCTACACCTTC | CASSPSDSGYTF
TRBJ1-2 | NA | TRBV4-3 | NA | TGCGCCAGCAGCACTCGCAAGGGGCCGGGTGGCTACACCTTC | CASSTRKGPGGYTF
TRBJ1-1 | NA | TRBV5-6 | TRBD1 | TGTGCCAGCAGCTTAGGGCAGGGGGCCATGAACACTGAAGCTTTCTTT | CASSLGQGAMNTEAFF
TRBJ2-2 | NA | TRBV21-1 | NA | TGTGCCAGCAGCAATAGCTTCAGGGAAAAGTCCGGGGAGCTGTTTTTT | CASSNSFREKSGELFF
TRBJ1-1 | once | TRBV19 | NA | TGTGCCAGTAGTATAACGGGGCTGGGGGCGAACACTGAAGCTTTCTTT | CASSITGLGANTEAFF
TRBJ2-7 | once | TRBV9 | TRBD2 | TGTGCCAGCAGCGACGGGACTAGCGGGAGATTGTTGGAGCAGTACTTC | CASSDGTSGRLLEQYF
TRBJ2-1 | NA | TRBV27 | TRBD2 | TGTGCCAGCAGCCACTCGCGGGGGGGTGGATACAATGAGCAGTTCTTC | CASSHSRGGGYNEQFF
TRBJ2-2 | few | TRBV10-1 | NA | TGCGCCAGCAGTGCCTCTTACACCGGGGAGCTGTTTTTT | CASSASYTGELFF
TRBJ2-1 | once | TRBV30 | TRBD2 | TGTGCCTGGAGTGTAGGGGCGGGACTAGGGGATTTTGAGCAGTTCTTC | CAWSVGAGLGDFEQFF